What follows is one TCR beta chain and its context. Its antigen remains unidentified. The sample comes from a study of CD8 T cells in ankylosing spondylitis. Study observations and caveats: Reportedly, significant enrichment of disease-linked clones occurred in matched ankylosing spondylitis synovial fluid. Earlier authors reported some of these motif variants in reactive arthritis synovial fluid and blood. One TCR beta motif, made up of roughly eight highly homologous variants, appeared characteristic of ankylosing spondylitis blood.

Molecular-barcoded quantitative 5'-RACE produced these TCR beta libraries. TCRdb re-called the 5' RACE reads through MiXCR, storing one row per CDR3 protein. This table holds a few hundred thousand distinct CDR3 sequences, more than 15% found once. This CDR3 has 13 amino acids. In germline, CDR1 is SEHNR, CDR2 FQNEAQ (reference sequence). V lost 7 bases, J lost 8 bases, and 17 bases lay in between. The TCR originated in a male donor with ankylosing spondylitis. The chain combines TRBV7-9 with TRBJ1-1; D gene unclear. Source material: blood, either unsorted or a sorted T cell fraction (not recorded which). CDR3 DNA sequence: TGTGCCAGCACCACGATCGAGGTTTCGGAAGCTTTCTTT. Its translation: CASTTIEVSEAFF.